The 8 T cell receptor beta chains below all came from one sample that was sequenced in a study of T cell responses to AZD1222 COVID-19 vaccine. Using immunoSEQ multiplex PCR, the repertoire was profiled, and TCRdb retains in-frame clones only, with some absent. This sample has about 120,000 clones; about 92% occur once, and the top ten carry more than 7%. Here the sequenced sample was peripheral blood, taken 28 days after the second AZD1222 dose. These receptors all come from an adult who received the AZD1222 COVID-19 vaccine.

The gene calls are TRBV6-1 and TRBJ1-2; 8 bases map to TRBD1. CDR3 length equals 19 residues. CDR1 and CDR2 (germline): MNHNS, SASEGT. With V trimmed by 4 bases and J by 7 bases, 23 bases remained unmatched. The CDR3 DNA follows: TGTGCCAGCAGTGCCCTGAGCTCCGGGACAGGCTATTTTGTTTCTGGCTACACCTTC. Translating it yields CASSALSSGTGYFVSGYTF.

V gene TRBV3-1 (or the pseudogene TRBV3-2) combines with J gene TRBJ1-2; D remains ambiguous. Trimming removed 1 base from V and 4 bases from J, with 13 bases in between. This CDR3 has 15 amino acids. The V gene's germline CDR1 is LGHDT and CDR2 YNNKEL (reference sequence). The CDR3 loop is CASSQARGFGYGYTF. Written as DNA, the CDR3 is TGTGCCAGCAGCCAAGCCCGCGGCTTCGGCTATGGCTACACCTTC.

This clone has just one count. The chain uses TRBV7-8 and TRBJ2-7; 8 bases match TRBD1. V trimming: 4 bases; J trimming: 0 bases; junction bases outside the gene matches: 2. Germline assignment: CDR1 SGHVS and CDR2 FQNEAQ. This CDR3 is built from 14 residues. CDR3 nucleotides: TGTGCCAGCAGCTGGGGACAGGCCTCCTACGAGCAGTACTTC. This sequence encodes CASSWGQASYEQYF.

This chain links TRBV27 with TRBJ2-2; D gene unclear. Germline lookup yields CDR1 MNHEY and CDR2 SMNVEV (reference sequence). The CDR3 contains 11 residues. V was pared by 6 bases and J by 4 bases, with 3 bases between. The DNA of the CDR3 is TGTGCCAGCAGCATCACCGGGGAGCTGTTTTTT. Its translation is CASSITGELFF.

The CDR3 loop reads CAISDTFQETQYF. CDR3 DNA: TGTGCCATCAGTGACACGTTCCAGGAGACCCAGTACTTC. The V call is TRBV10-3, the J call TRBJ2-5; the D is unclear. The CDR3 is 13 amino acids. V was shortened by 3 bases and J by 5 bases, with 10 bases between the two germline ends. Germline V gene sequence: CDR1 ENHRY, CDR2 SYGVKD.

The V call is TRBV28, the J call TRBJ2-2, with no clear D. CDR1 and CDR2 from the germline V gene are MDHEN and SYDVKM. This CDR3 is built from 15 residues. Trimming cost V 6 bases and J 5 bases, with 16 bases left between them. The CDR3 here is CASSSRVAATGELFF. CDR3 coding DNA: TGTGCCAGCAGCTCCCGGGTAGCTGCAACCGGGGAGCTGTTTTTT.

The chain joins TRBV7-2 to TRBJ2-6, with TRBD1 as a possible D gene (7 bases). This CDR3 spans 18 amino acids. The V end was cut by 4 bases, the J end by 0 bases, with 16 bases between. Germline V lookup: CDR1 SGHTA, CDR2 FQGNSA. The CDR3 spells CASSSGGTAYSGANVLTF. The CDR3 nucleotides are TGTGCCAGCAGCTCAGGGGGGACAGCCTACTCTGGGGCCAACGTCCTGACTTTC.

The V call is TRBV5-1, the J call TRBJ2-7; D possibly corresponds to TRBD2 (6 bases). This CDR3 region has 16 residues. Looked up from germline, CDR1 is SGHRS and CDR2 is YFSETQ. Deletions cut 2 bases from V and 0 bases from J, with 15 bases between. Here the CDR3 reads CASSLLSGVSSYEQYF. The DNA for the CDR3 is TGCGCCAGCAGCTTACTTTCGGGAGTGAGCTCCTACGAGCAGTACTTC.